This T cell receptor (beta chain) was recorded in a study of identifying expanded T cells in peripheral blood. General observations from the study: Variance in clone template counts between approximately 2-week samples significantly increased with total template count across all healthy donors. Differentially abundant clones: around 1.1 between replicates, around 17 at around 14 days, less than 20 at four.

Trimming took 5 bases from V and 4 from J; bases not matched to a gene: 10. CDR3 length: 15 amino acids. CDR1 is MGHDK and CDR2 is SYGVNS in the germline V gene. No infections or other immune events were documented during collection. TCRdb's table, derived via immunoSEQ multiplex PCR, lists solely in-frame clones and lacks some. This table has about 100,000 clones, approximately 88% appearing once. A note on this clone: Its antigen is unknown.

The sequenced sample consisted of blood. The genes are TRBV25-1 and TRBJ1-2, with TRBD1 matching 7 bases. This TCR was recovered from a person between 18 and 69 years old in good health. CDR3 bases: TGTGCCAGCAGTTCGGGACAGACTCCCCGCTATGGCTACACCTTC. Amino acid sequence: CASSSGQTPRYGYTF.